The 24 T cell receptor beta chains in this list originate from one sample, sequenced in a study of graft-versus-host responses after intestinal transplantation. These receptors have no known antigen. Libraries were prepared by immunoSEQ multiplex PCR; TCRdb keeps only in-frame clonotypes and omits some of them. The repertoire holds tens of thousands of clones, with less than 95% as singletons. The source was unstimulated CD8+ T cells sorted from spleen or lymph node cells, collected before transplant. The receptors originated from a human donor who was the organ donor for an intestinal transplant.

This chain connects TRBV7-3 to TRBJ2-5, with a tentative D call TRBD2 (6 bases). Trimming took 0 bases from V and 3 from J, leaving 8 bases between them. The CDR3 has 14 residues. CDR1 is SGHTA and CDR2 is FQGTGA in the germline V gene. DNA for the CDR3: TGTGCCAGCAGCTTAACAGGCGGGGAAGAGACCCAGTACTTC. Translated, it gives CASSLTGGEETQYF.

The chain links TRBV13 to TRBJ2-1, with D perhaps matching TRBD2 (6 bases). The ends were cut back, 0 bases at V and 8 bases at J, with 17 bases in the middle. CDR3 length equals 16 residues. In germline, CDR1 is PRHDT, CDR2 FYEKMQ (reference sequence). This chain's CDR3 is CASSLGGLAHRDEQFF. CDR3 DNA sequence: TGTGCCAGCAGCTTAGGGGGCCTAGCGCATAGGGATGAGCAGTTCTTC.

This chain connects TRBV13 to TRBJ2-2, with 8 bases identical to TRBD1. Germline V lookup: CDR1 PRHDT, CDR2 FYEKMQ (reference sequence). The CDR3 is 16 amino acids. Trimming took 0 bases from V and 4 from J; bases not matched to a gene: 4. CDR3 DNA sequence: TGTGCCAGCAGCTTAGGCGACAGGGGAGGCACCGGGGAGCTGTTTTTT. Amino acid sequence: CASSLGDRGGTGELFF.

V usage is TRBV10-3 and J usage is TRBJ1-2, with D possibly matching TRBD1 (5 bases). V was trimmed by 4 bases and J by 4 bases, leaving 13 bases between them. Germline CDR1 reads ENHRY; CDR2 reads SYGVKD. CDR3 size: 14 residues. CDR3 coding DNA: TGTGCCATCAGTGGATCTCCAGGGTCCTATGGCTACACCTTC. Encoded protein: CAISGSPGSYGYTF.

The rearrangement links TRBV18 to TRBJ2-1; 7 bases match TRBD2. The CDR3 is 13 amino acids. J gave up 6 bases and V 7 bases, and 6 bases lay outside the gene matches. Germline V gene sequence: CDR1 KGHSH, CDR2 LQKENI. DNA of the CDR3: TGTGCCAGCTTTGGCGGGAGTAGCAATGAGCAGTTCTTC. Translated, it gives CASFGGSSNEQFF.

CDR3 sequence (DNA): TGTGCCAGCAGTTTAATGCAGGGAGGTAGTGGGGCCAACGTCCTGACTTTC. Translating gives CASSLMQGGSGANVLTF. The chain employs TRBV28 and TRBJ2-6; the D gene is possibly TRBD2 (6 bases). The CDR3 is made up of 17 amino acids. Germline V gives CDR1 MDHEN, CDR2 SYDVKM. Trimming removed 2 bases from V and 3 bases from J, with 14 bases in between.

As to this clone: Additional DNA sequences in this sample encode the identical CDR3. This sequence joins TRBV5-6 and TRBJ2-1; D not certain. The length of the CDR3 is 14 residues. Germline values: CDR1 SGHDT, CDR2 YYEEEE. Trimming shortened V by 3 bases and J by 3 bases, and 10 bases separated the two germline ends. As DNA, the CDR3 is TGTGCCAGCAGCTCAGGACGGGTCTACAATGAGCAGTTCTTC. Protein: CASSSGRVYNEQFF.

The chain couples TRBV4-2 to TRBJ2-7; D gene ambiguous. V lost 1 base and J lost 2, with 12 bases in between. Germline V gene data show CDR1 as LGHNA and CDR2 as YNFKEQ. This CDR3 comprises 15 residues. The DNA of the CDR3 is TGTGCCAGCAGCCAAGGGCCGACCCCCCCCTACGAGCAGTACTTC. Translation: CASSQGPTPPYEQYF.

The CDR3 loop reads CASSDRDLAKNIQYF. The CDR3 DNA follows: TGTGCCAGCAGCGACCGGGACCTAGCCAAAAACATTCAGTACTTC. V is TRBV5-4 and J is TRBJ2-4; tentatively, D is TRBD1 or TRBD2 (5 bases each). The ends were cut back, 4 bases at V and 0 bases at J, with 11 bases in the middle. CDR1 and CDR2 from the germline V gene are SGHNT and YYREEE (reference sequence). The CDR3 covers 15 residues.

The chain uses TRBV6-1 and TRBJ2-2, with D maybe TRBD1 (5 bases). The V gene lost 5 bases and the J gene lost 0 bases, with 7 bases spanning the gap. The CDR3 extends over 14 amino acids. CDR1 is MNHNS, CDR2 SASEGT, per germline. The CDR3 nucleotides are TGTGCCAGCAGTCCAGGGACGAACACCGGGGAGCTGTTTTTT. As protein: CASSPGTNTGELFF.

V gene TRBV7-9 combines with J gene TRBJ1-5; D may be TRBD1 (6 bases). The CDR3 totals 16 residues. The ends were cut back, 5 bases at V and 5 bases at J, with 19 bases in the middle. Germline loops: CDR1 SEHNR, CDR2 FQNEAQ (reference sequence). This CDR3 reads CASSPWDTRRDQPQHF. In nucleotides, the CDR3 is TGTGCCAGCAGCCCTTGGGACACCCGAAGGGATCAGCCCCAGCATTTT.

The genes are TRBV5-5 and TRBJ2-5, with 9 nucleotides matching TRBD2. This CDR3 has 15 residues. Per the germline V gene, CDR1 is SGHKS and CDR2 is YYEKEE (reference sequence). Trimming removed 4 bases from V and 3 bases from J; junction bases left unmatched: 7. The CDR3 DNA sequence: TGTGCCAGCAGCCCGCCGACTAGCGGCGAAGAGACCCAGTACTTC. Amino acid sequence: CASSPPTSGEETQYF.

The CDR3 reads CASSIIKWDTQYF. DNA of the CDR3: TGTGCCAGTAGTATCATCAAATGGGATACGCAGTATTTT. The chain has TRBV19 and TRBJ2-3; D is unclear. The germline CDR1 and CDR2 sequences are LNHDA and SQIVND (reference sequence). V lost 3 bases and J 6 bases, leaving 10 bases between the germline ends. The CDR3 runs to 13 residues.

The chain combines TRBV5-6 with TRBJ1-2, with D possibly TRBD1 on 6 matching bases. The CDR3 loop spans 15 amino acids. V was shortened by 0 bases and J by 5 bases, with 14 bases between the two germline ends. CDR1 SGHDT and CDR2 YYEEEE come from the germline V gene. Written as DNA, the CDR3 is TGTGCCAGCAGCTTGGGTTACGGGGGCGGTTATGGCTACACCTTC. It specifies CASSLGYGGGYGYTF.

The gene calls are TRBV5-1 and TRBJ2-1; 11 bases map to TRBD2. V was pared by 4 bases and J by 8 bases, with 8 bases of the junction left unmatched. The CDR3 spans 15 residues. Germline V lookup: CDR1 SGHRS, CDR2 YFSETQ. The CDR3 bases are TGCGCCAGCAGCCCCGGACTAGCGGGTTTAGATGAGCAGTTCTTC. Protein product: CASSPGLAGLDEQFF.

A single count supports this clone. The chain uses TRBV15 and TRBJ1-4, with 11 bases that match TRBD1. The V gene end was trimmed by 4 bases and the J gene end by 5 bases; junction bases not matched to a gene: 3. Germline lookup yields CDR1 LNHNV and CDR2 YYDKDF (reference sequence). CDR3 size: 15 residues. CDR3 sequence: CATSTGTGGNEKLFF. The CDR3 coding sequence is TGTGCCACCAGCACCGGGACAGGGGGAAATGAAAAACTGTTTTTT.

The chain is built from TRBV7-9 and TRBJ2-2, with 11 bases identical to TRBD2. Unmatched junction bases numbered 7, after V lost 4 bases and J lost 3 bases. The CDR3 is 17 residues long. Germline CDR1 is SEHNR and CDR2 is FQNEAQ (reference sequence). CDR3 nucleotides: TGTGCCAGCAGCTCACTAGCGGGGGTGCGAGACACCGGGGAGCTGTTTTTT. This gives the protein CASSSLAGVRDTGELFF. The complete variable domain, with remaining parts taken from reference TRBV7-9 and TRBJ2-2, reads DTGVSQNPRHKITKRGQNVTFRCDPISEHNRLYWYRQTLGQGPEFLTYFQNEAQLEKSRLLSDRFSAERPKGSFSTLEIQRTEQGDSAMYLCASSSLAGVRDTGELFFGEGSRLTVL.

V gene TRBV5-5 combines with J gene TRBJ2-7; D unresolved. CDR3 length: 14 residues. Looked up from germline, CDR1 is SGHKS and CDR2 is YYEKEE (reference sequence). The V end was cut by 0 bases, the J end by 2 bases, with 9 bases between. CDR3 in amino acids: CASSLDWGTYEQYF. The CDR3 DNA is TGTGCCAGCAGCTTGGATTGGGGTACCTACGAGCAGTACTTC. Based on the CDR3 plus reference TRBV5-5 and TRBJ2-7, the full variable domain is DAGVTQSPTHLIKTRGQQVTLRCSPISGHKSVSWYQQVLGQGPQFIFQYYEKEERGRGNFPDRFSARQFPNYSSELNVNALLLGDSALYLCASSLDWGTYEQYFGPGTRLTVT.

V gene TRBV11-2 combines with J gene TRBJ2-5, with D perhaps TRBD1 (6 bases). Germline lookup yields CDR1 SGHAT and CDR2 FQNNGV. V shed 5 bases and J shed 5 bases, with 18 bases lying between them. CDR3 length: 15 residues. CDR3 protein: CASSETGSGYETQYF. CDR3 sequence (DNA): TGTGCCAGCAGCGAAACAGGGAGTGGGTACGAGACCCAGTACTTC.

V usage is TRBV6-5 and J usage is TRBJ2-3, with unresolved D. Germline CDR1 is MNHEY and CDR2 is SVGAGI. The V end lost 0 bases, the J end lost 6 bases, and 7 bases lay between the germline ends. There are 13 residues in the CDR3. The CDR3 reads CASSYSGRDTQYF. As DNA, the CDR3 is TGTGCCAGCAGTTACTCAGGGCGCGATACGCAGTATTTT.

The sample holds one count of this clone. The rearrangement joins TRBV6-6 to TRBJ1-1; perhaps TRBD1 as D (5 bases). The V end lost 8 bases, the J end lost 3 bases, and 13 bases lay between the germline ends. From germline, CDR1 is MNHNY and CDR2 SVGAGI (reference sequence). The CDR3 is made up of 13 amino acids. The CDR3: CASRRTRDTEAFF. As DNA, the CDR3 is TGTGCCAGCCGGAGGACACGGGACACTGAAGCTTTCTTT.

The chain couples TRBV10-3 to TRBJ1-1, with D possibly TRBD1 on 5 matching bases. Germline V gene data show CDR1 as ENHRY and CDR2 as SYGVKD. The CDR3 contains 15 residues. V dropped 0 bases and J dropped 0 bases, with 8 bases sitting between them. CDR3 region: CAISESSGMNTEAFF. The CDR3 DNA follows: TGTGCCATCAGTGAGTCCTCAGGGATGAACACTGAAGCTTTCTTT.

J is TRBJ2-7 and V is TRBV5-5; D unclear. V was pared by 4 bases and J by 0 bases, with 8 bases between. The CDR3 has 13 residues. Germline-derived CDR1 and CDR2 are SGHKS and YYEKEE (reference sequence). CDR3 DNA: TGTGCCAGCAGCCTCATCGACTCCTACGAGCAGTACTTC. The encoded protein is CASSLIDSYEQYF.

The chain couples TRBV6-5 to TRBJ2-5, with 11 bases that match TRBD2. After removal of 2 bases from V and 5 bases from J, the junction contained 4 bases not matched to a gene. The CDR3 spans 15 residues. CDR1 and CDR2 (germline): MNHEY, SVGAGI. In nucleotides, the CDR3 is TGTGCCAGCAGTTACCTTTGGACTAGCGGGGAGACCCAGTACTTC. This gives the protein CASSYLWTSGETQYF.